One sample yielded the 23 T cell receptor beta chains listed below, sequenced in a study of Ad26.COV2.S vaccination and SARS-CoV-2 variants. Treatment given: roughly 18 received Ad26.COV2.S at low or high dose, single or two shots; about 5 received placebo; per-sample allocation not given. On day 63 after the first injection, vaccine and placebo recipients gave samples. The protocol was immunoSEQ multiplex PCR, while the TCRdb copy is restricted to in-frame clones and leaves out a portion. The data show about 680,000 clones, roughly 90% seen once. The sequenced sample was peripheral blood, obtained in a trial of Ad26.COV2.S vaccine versus placebo. The receptors derive from a person aged 18-60 years who received the Ad26.COV2.S COVID-19 vaccine or a placebo.

CDR3 loop: CASSPGTAFYNEQFF. CDR3 sequence (DNA): TGCGCCAGCAGCCCTGGGACAGCCTTCTACAATGAGCAGTTCTTC. The chain is built from TRBV5-1 and TRBJ2-1, with TRBD1 matching over 7 bases. The CDR3 runs to 15 residues. Germline V gives CDR1 SGHRS, CDR2 YFSETQ. The V segment lost 4 bases and the J segment 3 bases; nucleotides outside the gene matches: 7.

This clone occurred once. The chain combines TRBV11-3 with TRBJ2-7; TRBD1 is a possible D gene (6 bases). CDR3 size: 14 residues. Germline V CDR1 and CDR2: SGHNT, YENEEA. V was cut by 6 bases and J by 1 base, with 13 bases left in between. The CDR3 is CASSYDRSSYEQYF. CDR3 DNA: TGTGCCAGCAGTTACGACAGGTCTTCCTACGAGCAGTACTTC.

The rearrangement joins TRBV30 to TRBJ1-5; tentatively, D is TRBD1 (6 bases). CDR1 and CDR2 (germline): GTSNPN, SVGIG (reference sequence). V gave up 5 bases and J gave up 7 bases, with 15 bases separating them. CDR3 length equals 13 residues. DNA of the CDR3: TGTGCCTGGGCGAACAGGGAGGTCCAGCCCCAGCATTTT. Amino acids: CAWANREVQPQHF.

This sequence joins TRBV6-5 and TRBJ2-2; 8 bases fit TRBD1. Germline loops: CDR1 MNHEY, CDR2 SVGAGI. The CDR3 is made up of 15 amino acids. After removal of 6 bases from V and 10 bases from J, the junction contained 13 bases not matched to a gene. The DNA of the CDR3 is TGTGCCAGCAGGCCGACAGGGGTCCTACTTCTGGAGCTGTTTTTT. Translation: CASRPTGVLLLELFF.

V gene TRBV4-2 combines with J gene TRBJ1-1; D is ambiguous. Germline loops: CDR1 LGHNA, CDR2 YNFKEQ. The CDR3 extends over 14 amino acids. The V gene lost 7 bases and the J gene lost 1 base, with 13 bases spanning the gap. CDR3 sequence reads: CASTPQNPNTEAFF. The CDR3 coding sequence is TGTGCCAGCACCCCACAGAATCCGAACACTGAAGCTTTCTTT.

V and J are TRBV5-5 and TRBJ1-4, with D possibly TRBD1 on 6 matching bases. Per germline, CDR1 SGHKS and CDR2 YYEKEE (reference sequence). The CDR3 has 14 residues. The germline V and J ends were trimmed by 6 bases and 13 bases, with 22 bases remaining between them. The CDR3 is CASNVLGGGLSLFF. In DNA form, the CDR3 reads TGTGCCAGCAACGTGCTCGGGGGCGGTTTATCACTGTTTTTT.

The chain combines TRBV19 with TRBJ1-2; D not resolved. The CDR3 extends over 13 amino acids. CDR1 and CDR2 from the germline V gene are LNHDA and SQIVND (reference sequence). The V gene lost 1 base and the J gene lost 8 bases, with 11 bases spanning the gap. CDR3 in amino acids: CASSIGLQDGYTF. The CDR3 coding sequence is TGTGCCAGTAGTATAGGGCTCCAGGACGGCTACACCTTC.

J is TRBJ1-5 and V is TRBV19, with D perhaps TRBD1 (6 bases). Germline assignment: CDR1 LNHDA and CDR2 SQIVND (reference sequence). V shed 6 bases and J shed 7 bases, with 10 bases lying between them. The length of the CDR3 is 12 residues. CDR3 coding DNA: TGTGCCAGTAGCAGGGGCTGGCAGCCCCAGCATTTT. Encoded protein: CASSRGWQPQHF.

CDR3 sequence: CASSLSGTGNYGYTF. The CDR3 nucleotides are TGTGCCAGCAGTCTCTCGGGGACAGGGAACTATGGCTACACCTTC. This rearrangement joins TRBV6-5 to TRBJ1-2; 9 nucleotides align to TRBD1. The CDR3 has 15 residues. CDR1 and CDR2 from the germline V gene are MNHEY and SVGAGI. The V and J ends lost 5 bases and 2 bases, in that order; junction bases with no gene match: 6.

This clone was seen a handful of times. The V call is TRBV7-9, the J call TRBJ1-5, with D perhaps matching TRBD1 (6 bases). Trimming removed 5 bases at V and 3 bases at J, with 14 bases between. Germline CDR1 is SEHNR and CDR2 is FQNEAQ (reference sequence). The CDR3 is made up of 15 amino acids. Here the CDR3 DNA reads TGTGCCAGCAGCCCCGAGGGACAACTCAATCAGCCCCAGCATTTT. This encodes CASSPEGQLNQPQHF. The variable domain in full, completed from reference TRBV7-9 and TRBJ1-5, reads DTGVSQNPRHKITKRGQNVTFRCDPISEHNRLYWYRQTLGQGPEFLTYFQNEAQLEKSRLLSDRFSAERPKGSFSTLEIQRTEQGDSAMYLCASSPEGQLNQPQHFGDGTRLSIL.

The chain joins TRBV5-5 to TRBJ1-2; perhaps TRBD1 as D (5 bases). Trimming shortened V by 1 base and J by 7 bases, and 11 bases separated the two germline ends. This CDR3 is 13 amino acids long. Germline CDR1 and CDR2: SGHKS and YYEKEE (reference sequence). The chain's CDR3 is CASSLRVGAGYTF. The CDR3 DNA reads as TGTGCCAGCAGCTTGCGGGTAGGGGCTGGCTACACCTTC. The full variable domain, in which reference TRBV5-5 and TRBJ1-2 provide the parts outside the CDR3, is DAGVTQSPTHLIKTRGQQVTLRCSPISGHKSVSWYQQVLGQGPQFIFQYYEKEERGRGNFPDRFSARQFPNYSSELNVNALLLGDSALYLCASSLRVGAGYTFGSGTRLTVV.

The chain carries TRBV2 and TRBJ1-5, with D unresolved. Trimming shortened V by 3 bases and J by 2 bases, and 8 bases separated the two germline ends. The CDR3 sequence is 14 residues long. Germline V gene lookup returns CDR1 SNHLY and CDR2 FYNNEI. The CDR3 sequence is CASSDSRGNQPQHF. The CDR3 nucleotides read TGTGCCAGCAGTGACTCTCGGGGCAATCAGCCCCAGCATTTT.

V usage is TRBV2 and J usage is TRBJ1-5, with a possible D match to TRBD1 (6 bases). Between the trimmed V and J ends, which lost 5 bases and 1 base, there was a span of 12 bases. The CDR3 length is 15 residues. Germline CDR1 and CDR2: SNHLY and FYNNEI. The CDR3 DNA sequence: TGTGCCAGCAGTCCCGGGACACTCAGCAATCAGCCCCAGCATTTT. This sequence encodes CASSPGTLSNQPQHF.

The gene calls are TRBV24-1 and TRBJ2-3; D is perhaps TRBD2 (6 bases). V was trimmed by 2 bases and J by 1 base, leaving 15 bases between them. CDR3 length: 17 amino acids. In germline, CDR1 is KGHDR, CDR2 SFDVKD. The CDR3 is CATSDSRRGWGTDTQYF. The CDR3 nucleotides read TGTGCCACCAGTGATTCCAGGAGGGGATGGGGCACAGATACGCAGTATTTT.

V gene TRBV18 combines with J gene TRBJ2-1; weak D call: TRBD2 (6 bases). The CDR3 has 16 amino acids. Germline values: CDR1 KGHSH, CDR2 LQKENI. V shed 0 bases and J shed 3 bases, with 12 bases lying between them. The CDR3 here is CASSPPPGSIYNEQFF. The CDR3 bases are TGTGCCAGCTCACCACCTCCCGGGAGTATCTACAATGAGCAGTTCTTC.

Only one count was recorded for this clone. The V gene is TRBV6-5, the J gene TRBJ2-1; D ambiguous. Germline V gene data show CDR1 as MNHEY and CDR2 as SVGAGI. V was clipped by 7 bases and J by 0 bases, with 10 bases between them. The CDR3 contains 14 residues. The CDR3 loop is CASNKRTSYNEQFF. For the CDR3, the DNA is TGTGCCAGCAATAAGCGAACCTCCTACAATGAGCAGTTCTTC.

The gene calls are TRBV7-2 and TRBJ1-5; TRBD1 matches at 7 bases. Germline-derived CDR1 and CDR2 are SGHTA and FQGNSA. The J segment lost 6 bases and the V segment lost 5 bases, leaving 7 bases of the junction unmatched. The CDR3 extends over 14 amino acids. The CDR3 DNA reads as TGTGCCAGCAGCAGAACAGGGGCAGGTCAGCCCCAGCATTTT. This translates into CASSRTGAGQPQHF.

The chain joins TRBV30 to TRBJ1-6; D is undetermined. This CDR3 region has 14 residues. Trimming left V 2 bases short and J 3 bases short, with 8 bases between. The germline gives CDR1 GTSNPN, CDR2 SVGIG (reference sequence). The CDR3 DNA reads as TGTGCCTGGAGTAGCGTCAGCTATAATTCACCCCTCCACTTT. Its protein product is CAWSSVSYNSPLHF. The entire variable domain, with the rest obtained from reference TRBV30 and TRBJ1-6, is as follows: SQTIHQWPATLVQPVGSPLSLECTVEGTSNPNLYWYRQAAGRGLQLLFYSVGIGQISSEVPQNLSASRPQDRQFILSSKKLLLSDSGFYLCAWSSVSYNSPLHFGNGTRLTVT.

This clone was observed a few times. The chain employs TRBV30 and TRBJ2-4; 12 positions agree with TRBD2. The length of the CDR3 is 15 residues. V shed 1 base, J shed 7 bases, and the junction held 5 bases outside the gene matches. In germline, CDR1 is GTSNPN, CDR2 SVGIG (reference sequence). The CDR3 bases are TGTGCCTGGAGTGGACTAGCGGGAGATGTCAACATTCAGTACTTC. Its translation: CAWSGLAGDVNIQYF.

The genes are TRBV30 and TRBJ2-1; D perhaps matches TRBD1 (6 bases). CDR1 and CDR2 (germline): GTSNPN, SVGIG (reference sequence). The CDR3 sequence is 12 residues long. Trimming removed 1 base from V and 8 bases from J, with 9 bases in between. CDR3: CAWSGQGYEQFF. The DNA of the CDR3 is TGTGCCTGGAGTGGTCAGGGGTATGAGCAGTTCTTC.

This chain uses TRBV7-2 with TRBJ2-7, with 10 bases matching TRBD2. The ends lost 1 base at V and 4 bases at J; junction bases unmatched: 7. CDR3 size: 16 residues. Germline loops: CDR1 SGHTA, CDR2 FQGNSA. This CDR3 reads CASSLGLGLAKYEQYF. In nucleotides, the CDR3 is TGTGCCAGCAGCTTAGGCTTGGGACTAGCGAAGTACGAGCAGTACTTC.

As concerns this clone: The same CDR3 also results from other DNA sequences found in this sample. V is TRBV5-1 and J is TRBJ2-2; 11 nucleotides align to TRBD2. The V gene's germline CDR1 is SGHRS and CDR2 YFSETQ. The CDR3 is 15 amino acids. After removal of 5 bases from V and 5 bases from J, the junction contained 5 bases not matched to a gene. The CDR3 reads CASSLLAGVTGELFF. The CDR3 DNA reads as TGCGCCAGCAGTTTACTAGCGGGAGTGACCGGGGAGCTGTTTTTT.

V gene TRBV30 combines with J gene TRBJ1-4, with D possibly TRBD1 on 5 matching bases. This CDR3 region has 14 residues. V was shortened by 2 bases and J by 4 bases, with 11 bases between the two germline ends. From germline, CDR1 is GTSNPN and CDR2 SVGIG (reference sequence). CDR3 protein: CAWSLRQSNEKLFF. The CDR3 nucleotides read TGTGCCTGGAGTTTGAGACAGAGTAATGAAAAACTGTTTTTT.